The 26 T cell receptor beta chains listed next were all sequenced from one sample in a study of blood T cell repertoires in COVID-19. TCRdb keeps only in-frame clones here, not all; method: immunoSEQ multiplex PCR. The sample has around 150,000 clones, 65% to 85% seen once. What was sequenced was peripheral blood. The source of these receptors is a man aged 25-45 years with COVID-19, enrolled during active disease.

The rearrangement joins TRBV13 to TRBJ2-7, with 8 bases that match TRBD2. J lost 7 bases, V lost 4 bases, and 3 bases had no gene match. Germline V lookup: CDR1 PRHDT, CDR2 FYEKMQ (reference sequence). The CDR3 is 12 residues long. CDR3 protein: CASSYGTREQYF. The CDR3 DNA reads TGTGCCAGCAGCTACGGGACTAGGGAGCAGTACTTC.

The rearrangement links TRBV29-1 to TRBJ1-1; 8 positions match TRBD1. Germline values: CDR1 SQVTM, CDR2 ANQGSEA. V lost 4 bases to trimming and J lost 10 bases; unmatched junction nucleotides: 5. The CDR3 is 11 amino acids. CDR3 nucleotide sequence: TGCAGCGTTGCTGGGACAGGCTCAGCTTTCTTT. It yields the protein CSVAGTGSAFF.

The V and J genes are TRBV27 and TRBJ2-7; D is perhaps TRBD2 (5 bases). Germline values: CDR1 MNHEY, CDR2 SMNVEV (reference sequence). The V and J ends lost 3 bases and 4 bases respectively, with 10 bases between them. This CDR3 has 13 amino acids. CDR3 protein: CASSFGGEYEQYF. CDR3 nucleotides: TGTGCCAGCAGTTTCGGAGGAGAGTACGAGCAGTACTTC.

The V call is TRBV11-2, the J call TRBJ2-5, with 10 bases lining up with TRBD2. Trimming cost V 5 bases and J 2 bases; bases outside gene matches: 8. Germline-derived CDR1 and CDR2 are SGHAT and FQNNGV. This CDR3 comprises 16 residues. The CDR3 coding sequence is TGTGCCAGCAGCCAGGCTAGCGGGAGAGATCAAGAGACCCAGTACTTC. Translating it yields CASSQASGRDQETQYF. Filled out from reference TRBV11-2 and TRBJ2-5, the complete variable domain reads EAGVAQSPRYKIIEKRQSVAFWCNPISGHATLYWYQQILGQGPKLLIQFQNNGVVDDSQLPKDRFSAERLKGVDSTLKIQPAKLEDSAVYLCASSQASGRDQETQYFGPGTRLLVL.

The chain has TRBV20-1 and TRBJ2-7; a weak D match, TRBD2 (6 bases). Germline V gene data show CDR1 as DFQATT and CDR2 as SNEGSKA (reference sequence). The CDR3 contains 10 residues. V was trimmed by 7 bases and J by 3 bases, leaving 7 bases between them. The DNA of the CDR3 is TGCAGTGGGGGGGACTACGAGCAGTACTTC. It is translated as CSGGDYEQYF.

The chain couples TRBV7-2 to TRBJ2-1, with D possibly matching TRBD1 (5 bases). Trimming removed 2 bases at V and 6 bases at J, with 11 bases between. This CDR3 contains 14 residues. Germline V lookup: CDR1 SGHTA, CDR2 FQGNSA. The CDR3 is CASSLRQGGNEQFF. The DNA of the CDR3 is TGTGCCAGCAGCTTACGGCAGGGTGGCAATGAGCAGTTCTTC.

The table lists this clone with many counts. This chain joins TRBV6-6 and TRBJ1-2; D is perhaps TRBD1 (5 bases). The germline V gene has CDR1 MNHNY and CDR2 SVGAGI (reference sequence). The CDR3 sequence is 10 residues long. Trimming took 8 bases from V and 8 from J, leaving 9 bases between them. CDR3 sequence reads: CASPGEGYTF. CDR3 nucleotide sequence: TGTGCCAGCCCGGGGGAAGGCTACACCTTC.

DNA of the CDR3: TGCAGCGTAAACCCAACCCGGGGGGCGCGGGAGACCCAGTACTTC. Translation: CSVNPTRGARETQYF. V usage is TRBV29-1 and J usage is TRBJ2-5; perhaps TRBD2 as D (7 bases). Germline values: CDR1 SQVTM, CDR2 ANQGSEA. V lost 6 bases to trimming and J lost 5 bases, with 22 bases between them. CDR3 length equals 15 residues.

The rearrangement links TRBV21-1 to TRBJ2-7; the table calls TRBD2, which could not be checked here. TRBV21-1 is flagged as a pseudogene. The CDR3 extends over 16 amino acids. CDR3 sequence reads: CASSKELSGGPSGQYF. Here the CDR3 DNA reads TGTGCCAGCAGCAAAGAGTTATCGGGAGGGCCGAGCGGGCAGTACTTC.

J is TRBJ1-3 and V is TRBV6-5, with 7 nucleotides matching TRBD1. Germline V lookup: CDR1 MNHEY, CDR2 SVGAGI. V shed 6 bases and J 5 bases; nucleotides not matched to a gene: 4. This CDR3 has 13 residues. CDR3 nucleotides: TGTGCCAGCAGGGGGACAGCTCGAAACACCATATATTTT. Translated, it gives CASRGTARNTIYF.

This rearrangement joins TRBV7-2 to TRBJ1-2; TRBD1 matches at 7 bases. V was clipped by 5 bases and J by 2 bases; unmatched bases: 8. Looked up from germline, CDR1 is SGHTA and CDR2 is FQGNSA. This CDR3 has 15 amino acids. The CDR3, as DNA: TGTGCCAGCAGCGGATCAGGGGGAAAAAACTATGGCTACACCTTC. This codes for CASSGSGGKNYGYTF.

The CDR3 sequence is CASSLAQRGEQYF. The CDR3 coding sequence is TGCGCCAGCAGCTTGGCGCAGCGGGGCGAGCAGTACTTC. The chain uses TRBV5-1 and TRBJ2-7; TRBD2 matches at 7 bases. CDR1 SGHRS and CDR2 YFSETQ come from the germline V gene. The CDR3 spans 13 residues. J was trimmed by 6 bases and V by 0 bases; bases with no gene match: 3.

This chain connects TRBV19 to TRBJ2-2; TRBD2 aligns across 9 bases. The CDR3 runs to 17 residues. Germline V gene data show CDR1 as LNHDA and CDR2 as SQIVND (reference sequence). V gave up 7 bases and J gave up 3 bases; unmatched junction bases: 12. The CDR3 DNA follows: TGTGCCAGTACCGAATTCCGGACTAGCGACTACACCGGGGAGCTGTTTTTT. Encoded protein: CASTEFRTSDYTGELFF.

This chain links TRBV5-4 with TRBJ2-7; 10 bases fit TRBD2. J gave up 4 bases and V 0 bases, and 4 bases lay outside the gene matches. This CDR3 comprises 15 residues. Germline CDR1 reads SGHNT; CDR2 reads YYREEE (reference sequence). The CDR3: CASSLAAGGSYEQYF. CDR3 coding DNA: TGTGCCAGCAGCTTGGCAGCGGGAGGGTCTTACGAGCAGTACTTC.

This chain uses TRBV18 with TRBJ1-1; no clear D. Trimming left V 0 bases short and J 2 bases short, with 10 bases between. Germline values: CDR1 KGHSH, CDR2 LQKENI. The CDR3 covers 15 residues. In nucleotides, the CDR3 is TGTGCCAGCTCACCACCGGCGGCCCCTAACACTGAAGCTTTCTTT. Its protein is CASSPPAAPNTEAFF.

This rearrangement joins TRBV7-9 to TRBJ2-2; 12 bases match TRBD2. V was clipped by 3 bases and J by 6 bases; unmatched bases: 11. The CDR3 runs to 18 residues. Germline CDR1 is SEHNR and CDR2 is FQNEAQ (reference sequence). CDR3 sequence (DNA): TGTGCCAGCAGCTTTTCTAGCGGGAGGGCCGTTATCGCCGGGGAGCTGTTTTTT. Its translation: CASSFSSGRAVIAGELFF. The full variable domain, rest sourced from reference TRBV7-9 and TRBJ2-2, is DTGVSQNPRHKITKRGQNVTFRCDPISEHNRLYWYRQTLGQGPEFLTYFQNEAQLEKSRLLSDRFSAERPKGSFSTLEIQRTEQGDSAMYLCASSFSSGRAVIAGELFFGEGSRLTVL.

The rearrangement joins TRBV10-1 to TRBJ2-7; 7 nucleotides match TRBD1. The V gene's germline CDR1 is WNHNN and CDR2 SYGVQD (reference sequence). The ends lost 6 bases at V and 7 bases at J; junction bases unmatched: 9. The CDR3 is 13 amino acids. The CDR3 sequence: CASRGETGQEQYF. The CDR3 DNA sequence: TGCGCCAGCAGAGGGGAGACAGGGCAGGAGCAGTACTTC.

The V gene is TRBV2, the J gene TRBJ2-7; 12 bases line up with TRBD2. The CDR3 is made up of 14 amino acids. V lost 4 bases and J lost 7; bases outside the gene matches: 5. CDR1 is SNHLY and CDR2 is FYNNEI in the germline V gene. DNA for the CDR3: TGTGCCAGCAGTGGACTAGCGGGAGTTCGAGAGCAGTACTTC. Translating it yields CASSGLAGVREQYF. Drawing the rest from reference TRBV2 and TRBJ2-7, the complete variable domain is EPEVTQTPSHQVTQMGQEVILRCVPISNHLYFYWYRQILGQKVEFLVSFYNNEISEKSEIFDDQFSVERPDGSNFTLKIRSTKLEDSAMYFCASSGLAGVREQYFGPGTRLTVT.

The chain is built from TRBV7-2 and TRBJ2-5; no reliable D call. The CDR3 is 14 amino acids. The germline CDR1 and CDR2 sequences are SGHTA and FQGNSA. The V gene lost 1 base and the J gene lost 5 bases, with 11 bases spanning the gap. Written as DNA, the CDR3 is TGTGCCAGCAGCTTAGGAGTGAAATGGGAGACCCAGTACTTC. It codes for CASSLGVKWETQYF.

This chain connects TRBV7-9 to TRBJ2-3, with a tentative D call TRBD1 (5 bases). Trimming removed 3 bases at V and 4 bases at J, with 17 bases between. This CDR3 spans 16 amino acids. Looked up from germline, CDR1 is SEHNR and CDR2 is FQNEAQ (reference sequence). The CDR3 bases are TGTGCCAGCAGCTTGACAGCGTCTGCGCCATCAGATACGCAGTATTTT. It is translated as CASSLTASAPSDTQYF. Drawing the rest from reference TRBV7-9 and TRBJ2-3, the complete variable domain is DTGVSQNPRHKITKRGQNVTFRCDPISEHNRLYWYRQTLGQGPEFLTYFQNEAQLEKSRLLSDRFSAERPKGSFSTLEIQRTEQGDSAMYLCASSLTASAPSDTQYFGPGTRLTVL.

This rearrangement joins TRBV5-1 to TRBJ1-1; 9 bases agree with TRBD1. The CDR3 runs 16 residues. V lost 0 bases, J lost 7 bases, and 10 bases stayed unmatched. Germline assignment: CDR1 SGHRS and CDR2 YFSETQ. CDR3 sequence reads: CASSLDENRGLGEAFF. CDR3 nucleotides: TGCGCCAGCAGCTTGGACGAAAACAGGGGGCTTGGTGAAGCTTTCTTT.

The V gene is TRBV12-5, the J gene TRBJ2-1, with a weak D call TRBD1 (6 bases). Germline values: CDR1 LGHNT, CDR2 FRNRAP. V lost 5 bases, J lost 4 bases, and 15 bases lay in between. CDR3 length: 15 residues. The CDR3 coding sequence is TGTGCTAGTGGTCCCCCGGGGACACCATACAATGAGCAGTTCTTC. Amino acid sequence: CASGPPGTPYNEQFF. The complete variable domain, with remaining parts taken from reference TRBV12-5 and TRBJ2-1, reads DARVTQTPRHKVTEMGQEVTMRCQPILGHNTVFWYRQTMMQGLELLAYFRNRAPLDDSGMPKDRFSAEMPDATLATLKIQPSEPRDSAVYFCASGPPGTPYNEQFFGPGTRLTVL.

The chain couples TRBV10-2 to TRBJ2-7, with 10 bases matching TRBD1. CDR1 is WSHSY, CDR2 SAAADI, per germline. There are 16 residues in the CDR3. The V segment lost 3 bases and the J segment 4 bases; nucleotides outside the gene matches: 9. The CDR3 bases are TGCGCCAGCAGTGACCATCGACAGGGGGCGGCGTACGAGCAGTACTTC. As protein: CASSDHRQGAAYEQYF.

V usage is TRBV6-5 and J usage is TRBJ2-1, with TRBD1 matching over 12 bases. V lost 6 bases, J lost 9 bases, and 6 bases stayed unmatched. Germline V gene data show CDR1 as MNHEY and CDR2 as SVGAGI. This CDR3 is 14 amino acids long. This CDR3 reads CASSQGQGAGEQFF. Written as DNA, the CDR3 is TGTGCCAGCAGCCAGGGACAGGGGGCTGGTGAGCAGTTCTTC.

The table lists this clone with a count of one. The chain uses TRBV7-2 and TRBJ2-7; D may be TRBD2 (6 bases). CDR1 and CDR2 from the germline V gene are SGHTA and FQGNSA. The V gene lost 5 bases and the J gene lost 2 bases, with 13 bases spanning the gap. The CDR3 spans 14 residues. In DNA form, the CDR3 reads TGTGCCAGCAGCCAAGCCAGACTAGCCTACGAGCAGTACTTC. It specifies CASSQARLAYEQYF.

The J gene is TRBJ1-1, the V gene TRBV6-5; 7 bases line up with TRBD1. This CDR3 spans 14 amino acids. Germline lookup yields CDR1 MNHEY and CDR2 SVGAGI. After removal of 4 bases from V and 1 base from J, the junction contained 3 bases not matched to a gene. CDR3 sequence: CASSLGTANTEAFF. In DNA form, the CDR3 reads TGTGCCAGCAGTTTAGGGACAGCGAACACTGAAGCTTTCTTT.